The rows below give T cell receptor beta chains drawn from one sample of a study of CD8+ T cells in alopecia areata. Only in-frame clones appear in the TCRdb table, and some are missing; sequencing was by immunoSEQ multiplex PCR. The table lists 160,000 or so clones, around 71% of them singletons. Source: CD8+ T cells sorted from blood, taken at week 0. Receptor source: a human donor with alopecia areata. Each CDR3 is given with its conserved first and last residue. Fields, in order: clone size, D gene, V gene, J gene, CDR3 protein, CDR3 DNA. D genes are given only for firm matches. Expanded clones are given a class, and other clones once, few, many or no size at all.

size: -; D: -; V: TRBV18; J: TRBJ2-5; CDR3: CASSPRRNQETQYF; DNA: TGTGCCAGCTCACCACGGCGGAACCAAGAGACCCAGTACTTC
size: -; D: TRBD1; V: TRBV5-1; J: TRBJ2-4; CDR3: CASSSPTGPQNIQYF; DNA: TGCGCCAGCAGCAGCCCGACAGGGCCCCAAAACATTCAGTACTTC
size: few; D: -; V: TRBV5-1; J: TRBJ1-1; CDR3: CASSLAMTENTEAFF; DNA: TGCGCCAGCAGCTTGGCCATGACGGAGAACACTGAAGCTTTCTTT
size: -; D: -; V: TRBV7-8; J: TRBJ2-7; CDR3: CASSLNYEQYF; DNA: TGTGCCAGCAGCTTAAACTACGAGCAGTACTTC
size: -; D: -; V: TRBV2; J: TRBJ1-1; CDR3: CASQGSNEAFF; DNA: TGTGCCAGCCAGGGGTCAAACGAAGCTTTCTTT
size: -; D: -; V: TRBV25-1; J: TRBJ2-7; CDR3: CASSRRGMPEQYF; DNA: TGTGCCAGCAGTCGGAGGGGTATGCCCGAGCAGTACTTC
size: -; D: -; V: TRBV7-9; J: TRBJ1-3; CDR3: CASSLVNSGNTIYF; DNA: TGTGCCAGCAGCTTGGTGAACTCTGGAAACACCATATATTTT
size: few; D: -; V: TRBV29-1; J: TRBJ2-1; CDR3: CSVGQSVQFF; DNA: TGCAGCGTTGGACAGTCTGTGCAGTTCTTC
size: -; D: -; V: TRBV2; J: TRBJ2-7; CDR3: CASSEFGQGGLYEQYF; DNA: TGTGCCAGCAGTGAGTTTGGTCAGGGCGGTTTATACGAGCAGTACTTC
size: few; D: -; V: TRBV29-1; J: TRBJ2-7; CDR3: CSVEVSGRSYEQYF; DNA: TGCAGCGTTGAAGTGTCGGGACGGTCCTACGAGCAGTACTTC
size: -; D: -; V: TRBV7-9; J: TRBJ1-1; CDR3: CASRPEAFF; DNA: TGTGCCAGCAGACCTGAAGCTTTCTTT
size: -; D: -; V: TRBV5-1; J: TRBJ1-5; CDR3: CASSLEGSDQPQHF; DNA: TGCGCCAGCAGCTTGGAGGGTAGCGATCAGCCCCAGCATTTT
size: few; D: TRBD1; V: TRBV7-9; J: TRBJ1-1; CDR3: CASSDMGTGLTEAFF; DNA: TGTGCCAGCAGCGATATGGGGACAGGGTTAACTGAAGCTTTCTTT
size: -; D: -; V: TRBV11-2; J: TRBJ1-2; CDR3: CASSLALTVHYGYTF; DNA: TGTGCCAGCAGCTTAGCGCTGACCGTACACTATGGCTACACCTTC
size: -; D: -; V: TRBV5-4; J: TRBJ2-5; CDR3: CASSPGTVQETQYF; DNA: TGTGCCAGCAGCCCTGGGACTGTACAAGAGACCCAGTACTTC
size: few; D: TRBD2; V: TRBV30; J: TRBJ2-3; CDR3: CAWSPPGLAGFTDTQYF; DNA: TGTGCCTGGAGTCCACCGGGACTAGCGGGGTTCACAGATACGCAGTATTTT
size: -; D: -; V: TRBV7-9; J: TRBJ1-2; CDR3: CASSLEAFYGYTF; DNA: TGTGCCAGCAGCTTAGAGGCATTCTATGGCTACACCTTC
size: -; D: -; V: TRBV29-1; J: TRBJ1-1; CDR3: CSVDYREDTEAFF; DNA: TGCAGCGTTGATTACAGGGAGGACACTGAAGCTTTCTTT
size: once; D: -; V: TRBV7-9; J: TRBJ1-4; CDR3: CASSGPGQEGEKLFF; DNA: TGTGCCAGCAGCGGGCCGGGACAAGAAGGTGAAAAACTGTTTTTT
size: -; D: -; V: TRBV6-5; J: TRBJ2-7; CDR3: CASSYTSTDTYEQYF; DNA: TGTGCCAGCAGTTACACCTCAACGGACACCTACGAGCAGTACTTC
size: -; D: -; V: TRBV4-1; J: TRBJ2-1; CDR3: CASSQVEGGYNEQFF; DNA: TGCGCCAGCAGCCAAGTGGAGGGGGGATACAATGAGCAGTTCTTC
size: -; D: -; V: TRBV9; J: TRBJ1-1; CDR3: CASSETGRNTEAFF; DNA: TGTGCCAGCAGTGAAACCGGAAGGAACACTGAAGCTTTCTTT
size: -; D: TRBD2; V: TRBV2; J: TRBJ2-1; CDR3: CASTGLANEQFF; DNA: TGTGCCAGCACTGGACTAGCGAATGAGCAGTTCTTC
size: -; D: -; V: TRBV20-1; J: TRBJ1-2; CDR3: CSAGYYGYTF; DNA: TGCAGTGCTGGTTACTATGGCTACACCTTC
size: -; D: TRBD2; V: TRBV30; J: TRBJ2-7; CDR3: CACYGGETYEQYF; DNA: TGTGCCTGTTACGGGGGGGAGACATACGAGCAGTACTTC
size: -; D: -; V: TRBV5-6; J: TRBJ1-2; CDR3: CASSFGSAVYGYTF; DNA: TGTGCCAGCAGCTTCGGGTCGGCGGTCTATGGCTACACCTTC
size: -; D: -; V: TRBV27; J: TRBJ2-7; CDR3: CASSLRTGPYEQYF; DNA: TGTGCCAGCAGTTTACGAACAGGGCCCTACGAGCAGTACTTC
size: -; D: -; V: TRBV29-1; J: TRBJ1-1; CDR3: CSGGGTEAFF; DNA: TGCAGCGGCGGCGGCACTGAAGCTTTCTTT
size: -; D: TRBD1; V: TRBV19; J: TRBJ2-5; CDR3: CASSPVGQAEQETQYF; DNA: TGTGCCAGTAGTCCGGTGGGACAGGCCGAACAAGAGACCCAGTACTTC
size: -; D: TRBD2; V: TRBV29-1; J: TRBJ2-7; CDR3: CSAGGGAGGRQYF; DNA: TGCAGCGCCGGTGGTGGGGCGGGGGGGCGGCAGTACTTC
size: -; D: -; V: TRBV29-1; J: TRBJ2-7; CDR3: CSVYSRDGTYEQYF; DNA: TGCAGCGTTTATTCCCGGGACGGTACCTACGAGCAGTACTTC
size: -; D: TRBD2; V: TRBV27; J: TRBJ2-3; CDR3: CASSLITSGGDTQYF; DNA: TGTGCCAGCAGTTTGATAACTAGCGGGGGGGATACGCAGTATTTT
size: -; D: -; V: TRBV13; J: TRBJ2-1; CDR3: CASSLGRDEQFF; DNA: TGTGCCAGCAGCTTAGGCCGCGATGAGCAGTTCTTC
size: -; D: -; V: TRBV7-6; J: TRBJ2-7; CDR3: CASSLAPGHRGPYEQYF; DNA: TGTGCCAGCAGCTTAGCGCCGGGACATCGGGGCCCTTACGAGCAGTACTTC
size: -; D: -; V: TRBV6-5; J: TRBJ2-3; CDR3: CASSQREYSDTQYF; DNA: TGTGCCAGCAGTCAAAGGGAATATTCAGATACGCAGTATTTT
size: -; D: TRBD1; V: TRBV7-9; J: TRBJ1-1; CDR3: CASSSSRTGNTEAFF; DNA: TGTGCCAGCAGCTCCTCCCGGACAGGGAACACTGAAGCTTTCTTT
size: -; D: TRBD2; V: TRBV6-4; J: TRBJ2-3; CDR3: CASSDEASGGTDTQYF; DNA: TGTGCCAGCAGTGACGAGGCTAGCGGGGGTACAGATACGCAGTATTTT
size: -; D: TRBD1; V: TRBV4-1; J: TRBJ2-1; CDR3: CASSQAPTGNNEQFF; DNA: TGCGCCAGCAGCCAAGCCCCGACAGGGAATAATGAGCAGTTCTTC
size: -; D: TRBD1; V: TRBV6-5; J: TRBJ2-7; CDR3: CASSYSGDRGFEQYF; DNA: TGTGCCAGCAGTTACTCCGGGGACAGGGGGTTCGAGCAGTACTTC
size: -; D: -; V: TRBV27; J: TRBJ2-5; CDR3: CASSRQLPGLTQETQYF; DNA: TGTGCCAGCAGTCGCCAATTGCCGGGACTCACCCAAGAGACCCAGTACTTC
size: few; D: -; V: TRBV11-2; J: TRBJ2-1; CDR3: CASSLLLYNEQFF; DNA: TGTGCCAGCAGCTTATTACTATACAATGAGCAGTTCTTC
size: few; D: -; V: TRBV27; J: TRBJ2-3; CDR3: CASSLSAPLTDTQYF; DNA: TGTGCCAGCAGTTTATCTGCCCCTTTGACAGATACGCAGTATTTT
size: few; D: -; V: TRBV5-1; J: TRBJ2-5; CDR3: CASSSTGSQETQYF; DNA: TGCGCCAGCAGCTCTACAGGTAGTCAAGAGACCCAGTACTTC
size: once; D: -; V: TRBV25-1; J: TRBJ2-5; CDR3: CASSADSQETQYF; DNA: TGTGCCAGCAGTGCAGACAGTCAAGAGACCCAGTACTTC
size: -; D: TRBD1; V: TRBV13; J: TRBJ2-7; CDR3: CASSSGTGGTHEQYF; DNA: TGTGCCAGCAGCTCCGGGACAGGGGGGACTCACGAGCAGTACTTC
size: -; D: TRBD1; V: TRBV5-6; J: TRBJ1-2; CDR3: CASSLGTGGYTF; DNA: TGTGCCAGCAGCTTGGGGACAGGTGGCTACACCTTC
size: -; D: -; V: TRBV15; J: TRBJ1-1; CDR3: CATSRDRGDTEAFF; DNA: TGTGCCACCAGCAGAGATCGCGGAGATACTGAAGCTTTCTTT
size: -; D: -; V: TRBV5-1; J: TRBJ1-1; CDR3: CASSLKPSTNTEAFF; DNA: TGCGCCAGCAGCTTGAAACCCTCAACGAACACTGAAGCTTTCTTT
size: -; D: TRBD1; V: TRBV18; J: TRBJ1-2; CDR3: CASSYDRGYGYTF; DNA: TGTGCCAGCTCATACGACAGGGGCTATGGCTACACCTTC
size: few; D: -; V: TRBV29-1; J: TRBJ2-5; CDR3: CSVEGGTFLKTQYF; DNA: TGCAGCGTTGAAGGCGGGACGTTCTTGAAGACCCAGTACTTC
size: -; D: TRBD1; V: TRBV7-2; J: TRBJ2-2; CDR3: CASSNRQGRQAGELFF; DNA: TGTGCCAGCAGCAACCGACAGGGTCGACAGGCTGGGGAGCTGTTTTTT
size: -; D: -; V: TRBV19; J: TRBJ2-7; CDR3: CASSIAGGEYEQYF; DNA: TGTGCCAGTAGTATAGCGGGCGGGGAGTACGAGCAGTACTTC
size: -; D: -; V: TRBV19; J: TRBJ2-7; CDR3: CASSLAGSSYEQYF; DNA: TGTGCCAGTAGCCTCGCAGGGAGCTCCTACGAGCAGTACTTC
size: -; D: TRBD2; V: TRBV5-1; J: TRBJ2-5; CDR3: CASSLWDYGGETQYF; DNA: TGCGCCAGCAGCTTATGGGACTACGGAGGAGAGACCCAGTACTTC
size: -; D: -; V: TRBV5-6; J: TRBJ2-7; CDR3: CASSLSDYEQYF; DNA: TGTGCCAGCAGCTTATCCGACTACGAGCAGTACTTC
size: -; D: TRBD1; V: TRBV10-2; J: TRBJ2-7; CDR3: CASSQGQNYEQYF; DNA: TGCGCCAGCAGCCAGGGACAGAACTACGAGCAGTACTTC
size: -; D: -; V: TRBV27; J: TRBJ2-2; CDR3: CASSLSIGWPGELFF; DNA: TGTGCCAGCAGTTTATCGATAGGCTGGCCCGGGGAGCTGTTTTTT
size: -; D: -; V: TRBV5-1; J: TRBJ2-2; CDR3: CASSGGAGELFF; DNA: TGCGCCAGCAGCGGCGGGGCCGGGGAGCTGTTTTTT
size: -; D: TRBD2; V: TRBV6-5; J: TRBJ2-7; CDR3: CASSYSLAASYEQYF; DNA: TGTGCCAGCAGTTACTCGCTAGCGGCATCCTACGAGCAGTACTTC
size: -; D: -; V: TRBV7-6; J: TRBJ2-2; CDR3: CASRALTNTGELFF; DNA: TGTGCCAGCCGGGCACTGACGAACACCGGGGAGCTGTTTTTT